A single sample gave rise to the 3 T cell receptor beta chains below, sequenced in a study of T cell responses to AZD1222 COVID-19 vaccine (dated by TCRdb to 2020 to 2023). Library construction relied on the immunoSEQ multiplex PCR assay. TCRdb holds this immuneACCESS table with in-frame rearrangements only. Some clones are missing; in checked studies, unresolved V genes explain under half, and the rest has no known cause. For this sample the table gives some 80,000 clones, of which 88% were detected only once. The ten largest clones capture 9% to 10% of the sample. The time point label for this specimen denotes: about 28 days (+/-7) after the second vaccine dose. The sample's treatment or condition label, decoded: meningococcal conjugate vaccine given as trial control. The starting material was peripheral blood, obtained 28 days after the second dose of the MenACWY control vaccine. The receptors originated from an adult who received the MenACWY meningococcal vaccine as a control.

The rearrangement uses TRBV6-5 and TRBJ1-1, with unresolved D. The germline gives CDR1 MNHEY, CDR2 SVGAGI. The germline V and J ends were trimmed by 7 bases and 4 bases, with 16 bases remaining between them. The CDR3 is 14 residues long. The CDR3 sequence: CASNPRRVSTEAFF. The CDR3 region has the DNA TGTGCCAGCAACCCGAGGCGGGTGAGCACTGAAGCTTTCTTT.

In nucleotides, the CDR3 is TGTGCCAGCAGTACGCAGGCGACACCACACGGGGGTGAGCAGTTCTTC. As protein: CASSTQATPHGGEQFF. The gene calls are TRBV27 and TRBJ2-1; maybe TRBD2 (6 bases). The V gene lost 5 bases and the J gene lost 9 bases, with 23 bases spanning the gap. CDR1 and CDR2 (germline): MNHEY, SMNVEV (reference sequence). This CDR3 contains 16 residues.

The CDR3 nucleotides are TGTGCCAGCAGCTTAGGCGGGGCGAAAGAGACCCAGTACTTC. It encodes CASSLGGAKETQYF. The genes are TRBV11-3 and TRBJ2-5, with a tentative D call TRBD2 (6 bases). Germline CDR1 reads SGHNT; CDR2 reads YENEEA. There are 14 residues in the CDR3. Trimming removed 1 base at V and 3 bases at J, with 9 bases between.